One T cell receptor (beta chain) is described in this entry. Trimming took 0 bases from V and 7 from J; bases not matched to a gene: 8. The CDR3 loop spans 15 amino acids. The germline V gene has CDR1 SGHTA and CDR2 FQGTGA. These data are taken from a study of technical replicates of blood from several donors. Sequenced by immunoSEQ multiplex PCR; TCRdb stores in-frame clones only, minus some. The profile covers about 50,000 clones, with about 96% appearing a single time and 0.3% to 0.4% taken by the ten largest. This clonotype originated in a human donor in good health. V is TRBV7-3 and J is TRBJ1-2, with 7 bases aligning to TRBD1. Source material: T cells isolated from PBMCs. This CDR3 reads CASSLTSGGLSGYTF. The CDR3 DNA follows: TGTGCCAGCAGCTTAACTTCAGGGGGGTTGAGTGGCTACACCTTC.